The T cell receptor beta chain described here comes from a study of shared clonotypes between healthy human individuals. In the study overall: CD4 naive and memory got three plates each, CD8 naive two, CD8 memory one.

Study-wide points: In general, naive subsets displayed greater estimated richness than memory subsets did.

Adults of Caucasian background living in Nashville, Tennessee made up all donors. The V end lost 3 bases, the J end lost 10 bases, and 10 bases lay between the germline ends. In germline, CDR1 is MNHEY, CDR2 SVGAGI. The CDR3 loop spans 13 amino acids. This clone was seen more than once but under ten times. Its antigen remains unknown. Profiling relied on immunoSEQ multiplex PCR, and the TCRdb table lists in-frame clones only, not all of them. The table lists roughly 2.4 million clones, approximately 94% of them singletons. This TCR derives from a man aged 18-30 years in good health. The rearrangement joins TRBV6-5 to TRBJ1-6, with D unclear. The sample comprised naive CD4+ T cells sorted from blood. Subset given: CD45RA+ positively selected. The CDR3 spells CASSYREDSPLHF. In DNA, the CDR3 is TGTGCCAGCAGTTATAGGGAGGACTCACCCCTCCACTTT.